The 9 T cell receptor beta chains below all came from one sample that was sequenced in a study of blood T cell repertoires in COVID-19. Only in-frame clones appear in the TCRdb table, and some are missing; sequencing was by immunoSEQ multiplex PCR. The data contain under 200,000 clones, around 83% of them seen just once; the ten biggest clones take up around 6.1%. Sequencing input: peripheral blood. These receptor sequences come from a woman in her thirties or forties with acute or convalescent COVID-19.

This rearrangement joins TRBV7-9 to TRBJ1-6, with D possibly TRBD1 on 5 matching bases. This CDR3 comprises 15 residues. CDR1 and CDR2 (germline): SEHNR, FQNEAQ (reference sequence). Trimming left V 4 bases short and J 7 bases short, with 14 bases between. The CDR3 bases are TGTGCCAGCAGCTCTAGTGGACAAGAAAATTCACCCCTCCACTTT. It codes for CASSSSGQENSPLHF.

V usage is TRBV18 and J usage is TRBJ1-3; D uncertain. The CDR3 length is 16 residues. V was trimmed by 3 bases and J by 0 bases, leaving 12 bases between them. Germline V gene data show CDR1 as KGHSH and CDR2 as LQKENI. The CDR3 spells CASSPVEASSGNTIYF. CDR3 coding DNA: TGTGCCAGCTCACCTGTCGAGGCGAGCTCTGGAAACACCATATATTTT.

The chain employs TRBV3-1 (or the pseudogene TRBV3-2) and TRBJ2-3; TRBD2 aligns across 10 bases. Losses at the gene ends were 4 bases for V and 5 bases for J; bases not matched to a gene: 9. The CDR3 covers 16 residues. Germline assignment: CDR1 LGHDT and CDR2 YNNKEL (reference sequence). The CDR3 protein is CASSPLESGRVDTQYF. As DNA, the CDR3 is TGTGCCAGCAGCCCACTTGAAAGCGGGAGGGTAGATACGCAGTATTTT.

This clone is a singleton in its sample. The rearrangement links TRBV7-2 to TRBJ2-1, with 7 bases fitting TRBD2. V lost 5 bases, J lost 9 bases, and 10 bases stayed unmatched. CDR3 length: 14 residues. Germline CDR1 reads SGHTA; CDR2 reads FQGNSA. The CDR3 here is CASSLGIGRSEQFF. For the CDR3, the DNA is TGTGCCAGCAGCCTAGGGATCGGGAGGAGTGAGCAGTTCTTC.

The chain has TRBV7-6 and TRBJ2-1, with TRBD2 identical over 10 bases. The CDR3 is 17 amino acids. The J segment lost 1 base and the V segment lost 6 bases, leaving 9 bases of the junction unmatched. Germline CDR1 is SGHVS and CDR2 is FNYEAQ. The CDR3 reads CASSLGAGGFSYNEQFF. The CDR3 bases are TGTGCCAGCAGTCTAGGAGCGGGGGGGTTTTCCTACAATGAGCAGTTCTTC. Together with reference TRBV7-6 and TRBJ2-1, the CDR3 gives the full variable domain: GAGVSQSPRYKVTKRGQDVALRCDPISGHVSLYWYRQALGQGPEFLTYFNYEAQQDKSGLPNDRFSAERPEGSISTLTIQRTEQRDSAMYRCASSLGAGGFSYNEQFFGPGTRLTVL.

CDR3 sequence (DNA): TGTGCCAGCAGTTACTCGTTCGGGGGAAGGAATGAGCAGTTCTTC. It is translated as CASSYSFGGRNEQFF. J is TRBJ2-1 and V is TRBV6-5, with a possible D match to TRBD2 (6 bases). V lost 0 bases to trimming and J lost 7 bases, with 13 bases between them. This CDR3 has 15 residues. Germline CDR1 is MNHEY and CDR2 is SVGAGI.

This clone appeared a few times. The J gene is TRBJ2-7, the V gene TRBV5-1, with TRBD1 matching over 10 bases. CDR3 length equals 13 residues. CDR1 SGHRS and CDR2 YFSETQ come from the germline V gene. The trim removed 4 bases at V and 5 bases at J, leaving 3 bases unmatched. For the CDR3, the DNA is TGCGCCAGCAGCCGGGACAGGGGCCACGAGCAGTACTTC. It specifies CASSRDRGHEQYF.

J is TRBJ2-7 and V is TRBV6-1, with 9 bases lining up with TRBD2. CDR3 length: 14 residues. Germline assignment: CDR1 MNHNS and CDR2 SASEGT. V was pared by 3 bases and J by 3 bases, with 3 bases of the junction left unmatched. The CDR3 loop reads CASSELAGNYEQYF. CDR3 in DNA: TGTGCCAGCAGTGAGCTAGCGGGAAACTACGAGCAGTACTTC.

The V and J genes are TRBV6-4 and TRBJ2-7; D possibly corresponds to TRBD2 (7 bases). The germline V gene encodes CDR1 MRHNA and CDR2 SNTAGT. The CDR3 consists of 17 residues. Trimming shortened V by 0 bases and J by 7 bases, and 22 bases separated the two germline ends. CDR3 loop: CASSDSFNRGASGEQYF. In DNA, the CDR3 is TGTGCCAGCAGTGACTCCTTCAATCGGGGGGCCTCGGGTGAGCAGTACTTC.